These 23 T cell receptor beta chains originate from one sample sequenced in a study of Graves' ophthalmopathy and Graves' hyperthyroidism. The TCR beta CDR3 regions underwent amplification from RNA transcripts. Investigators did first-round RT-PCR with HTBI primers, then second-round multiplex PCR. TCRdb re-called the multiplex PCR reads through MiXCR, storing one row per CDR3 protein. The repertoire holds some 1.1 million distinct CDR3 sequences, with roughly two fifths as singletons. Sequenced: peripheral blood or thyroid tissue (not recorded which). The receptors were sampled from an adult man with Graves' hyperthyroidism.

This clonotype was seen repeatedly, ten times or more. The CDR3 sequence: CASSLGDGSPLHF. CDR3 nucleotides: TGCGCCAGCAGCTTGGGTGATGGTTCACCCCTCCACTTT. This chain connects TRBV5-1 to TRBJ1-6; D unresolved. Per the germline V gene, CDR1 is SGHRS and CDR2 is YFSETQ. The CDR3 extends over 13 amino acids. The V end was cut by 0 bases, the J end by 9 bases, with 7 bases between. Variable domain in full (rest from reference TRBV5-1 and TRBJ1-6): KAGVTQTPRYLIKTRGQQVTLSCSPISGHRSVSWYQQTPGQGLQFLFEYFSETQRNKGNFPGRFSGRQFSNSRSEMNVSTLELGDSALYLCASSLGDGSPLHFGNGTRLTVT.

This clonotype has at least ten counts. J is TRBJ2-7 and V is TRBV20-1; TRBD2 might be the D (6 bases). The germline V and J ends were trimmed by 0 bases and 1 base, with 10 bases remaining between them. Germline lookup yields CDR1 DFQATT and CDR2 SNEGSKA (reference sequence). This CDR3 is 14 amino acids long. Here the CDR3 reads CSARDLRGSYEQYF. CDR3 nucleotides: TGCAGTGCTAGAGATCTGCGGGGATCCTACGAGCAGTACTTC.

This clonotype was observed at least ten times. This chain links TRBV10-3 with TRBJ2-6; no clear D. Trimming took off 4 bases at V and 0 bases at J, with 16 bases between the two ends. Germline values: CDR1 ENHRY, CDR2 SYGVKD. The CDR3 is 18 amino acids. The CDR3 protein is CAISGRSETLSGANVLTF. The CDR3 nucleotides read TGTGCCATCAGTGGCCGAAGCGAGACACTCTCTGGGGCCAACGTCCTGACTTTC.

CDR3 nucleotide sequence: TGTGCCAGCAGCTCAGGAAGGGGAGGTCAGCCCCAGCATTTT. This gives the protein CASSSGRGGQPQHF. The V call is TRBV6-1, the J call TRBJ1-5, with D possibly being TRBD1 (5 bases). V shed 6 bases and J shed 6 bases, with 15 bases lying between them. Germline V gene sequence: CDR1 MNHNS, CDR2 SASEGT. There are 14 residues in the CDR3.

In this sample, this clonotype turned up a few times. The chain carries TRBV16 and TRBJ1-2; 10 bases match TRBD1. J lost 0 bases, V lost 2 bases, and 6 bases had no gene match. There are 17 residues in the CDR3. Germline CDR1 and CDR2: KGHSY and FQNENV. The CDR3 coding sequence is TGTGCCAGCAGCCAAAGCGGACAGGGGGATGCTAACTATGGCTACACCTTC. Its protein is CASSQSGQGDANYGYTF.

This clonotype has a count of ten or more. V gene TRBV2 combines with J gene TRBJ2-7; the match to TRBD1 covers 10 bases. This CDR3 has 14 amino acids. CDR1 and CDR2 (germline): SNHLY, FYNNEI. V shed 6 bases, J shed 3 bases, and the junction held 5 bases outside the gene matches. The CDR3: CASSGRTGGYEQYF. The CDR3 nucleotides read TGTGCCAGCAGCGGTCGGACAGGGGGCTACGAGCAGTACTTC.

The CDR3 sequence is CASASGQGAHEQYF. The CDR3 DNA sequence: TGTGCCAGCGCTAGCGGACAGGGTGCCCACGAGCAGTACTTC. The rearrangement uses TRBV7-2 and TRBJ2-7; D perhaps matches TRBD1 (8 bases). Germline V gene sequence: CDR1 SGHTA, CDR2 FQGNSA. V was clipped by 8 bases and J by 5 bases, with 19 bases between them. This CDR3 is built from 14 residues.

This clonotype was seen a handful of times. The chain carries TRBV6-2 or TRBV6-3 and TRBJ2-7; TRBD1 might be the D (5 bases). The germline V and J ends were trimmed by 0 bases and 3 bases, with 9 bases remaining between them. The CDR3 sequence is 14 residues long. CDR1 and CDR2 from the germline V gene are MNHEY and SVGEGT. CDR3 protein: CASSYSPRVYEQYF. In DNA form, the CDR3 reads TGTGCCAGCAGTTACTCGCCCAGGGTCTACGAGCAGTACTTC.

The sample holds many counts of this clonotype. The chain uses TRBV2 and TRBJ1-6, with D possibly matching TRBD1 (5 bases). CDR1 is SNHLY, CDR2 FYNNEI, per germline. The length of the CDR3 is 15 residues. V was shortened by 6 bases and J by 6 bases, with 15 bases between the two germline ends. This CDR3 is CASRRGTEINSPLHF. CDR3 DNA: TGTGCCAGCAGAAGAGGGACCGAAATTAATTCACCCCTCCACTTT.

This clonotype turned up a few times. The J gene is TRBJ1-4, the V gene TRBV9; weak D call: TRBD1 (6 bases). The CDR3 runs 14 residues. The ends were cut back, 1 base at V and 6 bases at J, with 10 bases in the middle. Per germline, CDR1 SGDLS and CDR2 YYNGEE. The CDR3, as DNA: TGTGCCAGCAGCGTAACAGGGAGGGATGAAAAACTGTTTTTT. It specifies CASSVTGRDEKLFF. The full variable domain, in which reference TRBV9 and TRBJ1-4 provide the parts outside the CDR3, is DSGVTQTPKHLITATGQRVTLRCSPRSGDLSVYWYQQSLDQGLQFLIQYYNGEERAKGNILERFSAQQFPDLHSELNLSSLELGDSALYFCASSVTGRDEKLFFGSGTQLSVL.

The rearrangement uses TRBV5-1 and TRBJ2-7; D gene unclear. This CDR3 is built from 13 residues. Germline V gives CDR1 SGHRS, CDR2 YFSETQ. Trimming took off 0 bases at V and 8 bases at J, with 12 bases between the two ends. CDR3 sequence: CASSLELDSQQYF. In DNA, the CDR3 is TGCGCCAGCAGCTTGGAGCTAGACTCTCAGCAGTACTTC.

This clonotype was observed a few times. V gene TRBV9 combines with J gene TRBJ1-5; no clear D. The CDR3 is 15 amino acids. Looked up from germline, CDR1 is SGDLS and CDR2 is YYNGEE. Deletions cut 4 bases from V and 0 bases from J, with 11 bases between. The CDR3: CASSLHFNSNQPQHF. In DNA, the CDR3 is TGTGCCAGCAGCTTACACTTTAATAGCAATCAGCCCCAGCATTTT. Variable domain in full (rest from reference TRBV9 and TRBJ1-5): DSGVTQTPKHLITATGQRVTLRCSPRSGDLSVYWYQQSLDQGLQFLIQYYNGEERAKGNILERFSAQQFPDLHSELNLSSLELGDSALYFCASSLHFNSNQPQHFGDGTRLSIL.

Ten or more counts support this clonotype. The rearrangement links TRBV7-2 to TRBJ2-7, with TRBD1 matching over 10 bases. V shed 4 bases and J 2 bases; nucleotides not matched to a gene: 2. The CDR3 runs 14 residues. Germline V lookup: CDR1 SGHTA, CDR2 FQGNSA. CDR3 region: CASSWGTGAYEQYF. The CDR3 nucleotides are TGTGCCAGCAGCTGGGGGACAGGGGCCTACGAGCAGTACTTC.

The chain has TRBV5-1 and TRBJ1-4; 7 bases fit TRBD1. This CDR3 region has 17 residues. V dropped 0 bases and J dropped 8; count of bases not matched to a gene: 13. Germline-derived CDR1 and CDR2 are SGHRS and YFSETQ. In nucleotides, the CDR3 is TGCGCCAGCAGCTTGGCTGGAGGGGGCGGGAAGAAAGAAAAACTGTTTTTT. Translated, it gives CASSLAGGGGKKEKLFF.

The chain has TRBV12-3 or TRBV12-4 and TRBJ1-5; D is unclear. Trimming left V 6 bases short and J 0 bases short, with 6 bases between. The CDR3 is 13 amino acids. This CDR3 reads CASRYSSNQPQHF. CDR3 in DNA: TGTGCCAGCAGGTATAGTAGCAATCAGCCCCAGCATTTT.

Only a few counts were recorded for this clonotype. J is TRBJ2-7 and V is TRBV4-1, with D hard to call. CDR1 MGHRA and CDR2 YSYEKL come from the germline V gene. The CDR3 sequence is 14 residues long. The ends were cut back, 5 bases at V and 6 bases at J, with 17 bases in the middle. The CDR3 sequence: CASSGEVVVPEQYF. As DNA, the CDR3 is TGCGCCAGCAGCGGTGAAGTGGTGGTCCCCGAGCAGTACTTC.

This clonotype has a handful of counts. The chain recombines TRBV7-2 with TRBJ2-5, with D perhaps TRBD2 (6 bases). The V and J ends lost 5 bases and 4 bases respectively, with 29 bases between them. The germline gives CDR1 SGHTA, CDR2 FQGNSA. There are 19 residues in the CDR3. The CDR3 DNA reads TGTGCCAGCAGCGGGAGCGGCGGGGCTACTAGGGGCGGCATAGAGACCCAGTACTTC. Its protein is CASSGSGGATRGGIETQYF.

This clonotype was counted many times. The rearrangement links TRBV20-1 to TRBJ2-7; D possibly corresponds to TRBD1 (5 bases). Looked up from germline, CDR1 is DFQATT and CDR2 is SNEGSKA (reference sequence). The CDR3 runs to 11 residues. Trimming cost V 3 bases and J 5 bases, with 8 bases left between them. CDR3 nucleotides: TGCAGTGCTAGTTGGGGCAACGAGCAGTACTTC. Translating it yields CSASWGNEQYF.

This clonotype was observed a handful of times. A single base separates this from a much larger clone, so it may be a read error. The CDR3 sequence: CASSRVGTTGKLFF. The CDR3 DNA reads TGTGCCAGCAGCCGAGTGGGAACCACCGGAAAACTGTTTTTT. V gene TRBV14 combines with J gene TRBJ1-4; no definite D call. Germline V gene lookup returns CDR1 SGHDN and CDR2 FVKESK. The CDR3 has 14 amino acids. V lost 4 bases and J lost 10, with 16 bases in between. Filled out from reference TRBV14 and TRBJ1-4, the complete variable domain reads EAGVTQFPSHSVIEKGQTVTLRCDPISGHDNLYWYRRVMGKEIKFLLHFVKESKQDESGMPNNRFLAERTGGTYSTLKVQPAELEDSGVYFCASSRVGTTGKLFFGSGTQLSVL.

This clonotype was recorded a few times. The V and J genes are TRBV7-2 and TRBJ1-4; D is undetermined. Trimming shortened V by 6 bases and J by 4 bases, and 12 bases separated the two germline ends. The CDR3 sequence is 14 residues long. Germline-derived CDR1 and CDR2 are SGHTA and FQGNSA. The CDR3 spells CASSFARYNEKLFF. Written as DNA, the CDR3 is TGTGCCAGCAGTTTCGCCAGGTATAATGAAAAACTGTTTTTT.

This clonotype appeared many times. The V and J genes are TRBV10-3 and TRBJ1-4, with D perhaps TRBD1 (5 bases). The CDR3 consists of 14 residues. Between the trimmed V and J ends, which lost 10 bases and 7 bases, there was a span of 19 bases. CDR1 is ENHRY and CDR2 is SYGVKD in the germline V gene. The chain's CDR3 is CASTAGTGGEKLFF. The CDR3 DNA follows: TGTGCCAGCACGGCCGGGACGGGTGGTGAAAAACTGTTTTTT.

This clonotype was observed a handful of times. The V gene is TRBV27, the J gene TRBJ1-1; a possible D gene is TRBD1 (5 bases). CDR3 length: 14 residues. Trimming left V 4 bases short and J 7 bases short, with 16 bases between. The V gene's germline CDR1 is MNHEY and CDR2 SMNVEV (reference sequence). CDR3 bases: TGTGCCAGCAGTTCCACGGGACCGCAAATTGAAGCTTTCTTT. This translates into CASSSTGPQIEAFF.

This clonotype showed up many times. The chain recombines TRBV2 with TRBJ2-5; perhaps TRBD2 as D (6 bases). Germline CDR1 reads SNHLY; CDR2 reads FYNNEI. CDR3 size: 15 residues. Trimming stripped 7 bases from V and 1 base from J, with 16 bases between. The CDR3 reads CASTQTSSSQETQYF. CDR3 sequence (DNA): TGTGCCAGCACTCAAACTAGCTCGTCCCAAGAGACCCAGTACTTC.